Listed below are T cell receptor beta chains from one sample, sequenced in a study of T cell responses to AZD1222 COVID-19 vaccine. The data were produced by immunoSEQ multiplex PCR, yet TCRdb's version contains in-frame clones alone and is incomplete. The sample has approximately 77,000 clones; roughly 90% are singletons. Sample: peripheral blood, taken 28 days after the second AZD1222 dose. Every receptor here comes from an adult who received the AZD1222 COVID-19 vaccine. Each CDR3 is given with its conserved first and last residue. A D gene is named only where the DNA matches it firmly. Clone sizes are given selectively: once, few, many, or a class where the clone is expanded.

clone_size: once
cdr3_length: 15
d_call: TRBD2
j_call: TRBJ2-7
v_call: TRBV7-6
cdr3_nt: TGTGCCAGCAGCATAACCGGGACTAGCTCCTACGAGCAGTACTTC
cdr3_aa: CASSITGTSSYEQYF

clone_size: NA
cdr3_length: 16
d_call: NA
j_call: TRBJ2-4
v_call: TRBV19
cdr3_nt: TGTGCCAGTAGTCTCATAGTCTCCTCGGAGGGAAACATTCAGTACTTC
cdr3_aa: CASSLIVSSEGNIQYF

clone_size: NA
cdr3_length: 15
d_call: TRBD1
j_call: TRBJ1-2
v_call: TRBV28
cdr3_nt: TGTGCCAGCAGGGTTCCGGGACAGGCCCGGCCGGGCTACACCTTC
cdr3_aa: CASRVPGQARPGYTF

clone_size: NA
cdr3_length: 12
d_call: NA
j_call: TRBJ1-1
v_call: TRBV6-2/TRBV6-3
cdr3_nt: TGTGCCAGCAGTTACGGTTACACTGAAGCTTTCTTT
cdr3_aa: CASSYGYTEAFF

clone_size: NA
cdr3_length: 16
d_call: TRBD2
j_call: TRBJ2-2
v_call: TRBV9
cdr3_nt: TGTGCCAGCAGCGCTGCGGGGACTAGCGGCACCGGGGAGCTGTTTTTT
cdr3_aa: CASSAAGTSGTGELFF

clone_size: NA
cdr3_length: 12
d_call: NA
j_call: TRBJ2-7
v_call: TRBV29-1
cdr3_nt: TGCAGCGTTGAACTAGCTGACTACGAGCAGTACTTC
cdr3_aa: CSVELADYEQYF

clone_size: NA
cdr3_length: 11
d_call: NA
j_call: TRBJ1-2
v_call: TRBV14
cdr3_nt: TGTGCCAGCAGCCAAGGGGCGTCATACACCTTC
cdr3_aa: CASSQGASYTF

clone_size: NA
cdr3_length: 15
d_call: NA
j_call: TRBJ1-2
v_call: TRBV21-1
cdr3_nt: TGTGCCAGCAGGCCCTCCGTGGACACGAACTATGGCTACACCTTC
cdr3_aa: CASRPSVDTNYGYTF

clone_size: NA
cdr3_length: 16
d_call: NA
j_call: TRBJ1-2
v_call: TRBV5-4
cdr3_nt: TGTGCCAGCAGCTTGGCAGGGGCACCCTTCAACTATGGCTACACCTTC
cdr3_aa: CASSLAGAPFNYGYTF

clone_size: NA
cdr3_length: 13
d_call: NA
j_call: TRBJ1-4
v_call: TRBV12-3/TRBV12-4
cdr3_nt: TGTGCCAGCAGCCCCCGGGGAGAGGGGAAACTGTTTTTT
cdr3_aa: CASSPRGEGKLFF

clone_size: NA
cdr3_length: 12
d_call: NA
j_call: TRBJ2-7
v_call: TRBV6-5
cdr3_nt: TGTGCCAGCAGTCCCGACATATACGAGCAGTACTTC
cdr3_aa: CASSPDIYEQYF

clone_size: NA
cdr3_length: 17
d_call: NA
j_call: TRBJ1-2
v_call: TRBV15
cdr3_nt: TGTGCCACCAGCAGAGATAGGCGAGTGGCAGGGCAAAATGGCTACACCTTC
cdr3_aa: CATSRDRRVAGQNGYTF

clone_size: NA
cdr3_length: 13
d_call: NA
j_call: TRBJ2-1
v_call: TRBV25-1
cdr3_nt: TGTGCCAGCGCAAAGGCGGGGCTCGATGAGCAGTTCTTC
cdr3_aa: CASAKAGLDEQFF

clone_size: NA
cdr3_length: 15
d_call: NA
j_call: TRBJ2-5
v_call: TRBV29-1
cdr3_nt: TGCAGCGTTGGAACTATAGCGGAAGTGCAAGAGACCCAGTACTTC
cdr3_aa: CSVGTIAEVQETQYF

clone_size: NA
cdr3_length: 15
d_call: TRBD2
j_call: TRBJ2-3
v_call: TRBV30
cdr3_nt: TGTGCCTGGAGCAGCGGGAGAATTAGAACAGATACGCAGTATTTT
cdr3_aa: CAWSSGRIRTDTQYF

clone_size: NA
cdr3_length: 15
d_call: TRBD2
j_call: TRBJ2-1
v_call: TRBV6-5
cdr3_nt: TGTGCCAGCAGTAAGGTAGCGGGGTCCTACAATGAGCAGTTCTTC
cdr3_aa: CASSKVAGSYNEQFF

clone_size: NA
cdr3_length: 14
d_call: NA
j_call: TRBJ1-5
v_call: TRBV7-6
cdr3_nt: TGTGCCAGCAGCCGTTTAAGGAGGGACCAGCCCCAGCATTTT
cdr3_aa: CASSRLRRDQPQHF

clone_size: NA
cdr3_length: 13
d_call: NA
j_call: TRBJ1-2
v_call: TRBV5-1
cdr3_nt: TGCGCCAGCAGCTTGAACATTAACTATGGCTACACCTTC
cdr3_aa: CASSLNINYGYTF

clone_size: NA
cdr3_length: 15
d_call: NA
j_call: TRBJ1-2
v_call: TRBV5-4
cdr3_nt: TGTGCCAGCCGCCACCCGCGTCAACAGGGATATGGCTACACCTTC
cdr3_aa: CASRHPRQQGYGYTF

clone_size: NA
cdr3_length: 11
d_call: NA
j_call: TRBJ1-3
v_call: TRBV12-5
cdr3_nt: TGTGCTAGTGGTATGGGAAACACCATATATTTT
cdr3_aa: CASGMGNTIYF

clone_size: NA
cdr3_length: 11
d_call: NA
j_call: TRBJ1-2
v_call: TRBV3-1/TRBV3-2
cdr3_nt: TGTGCCAGCAGTCGGGGCAATGGCTACACCTTC
cdr3_aa: CASSRGNGYTF

clone_size: NA
cdr3_length: 12
d_call: NA
j_call: TRBJ2-7
v_call: TRBV11-2
cdr3_nt: TGTGCCAGCAGCCTCACCACCTACGAGCAGTACTTC
cdr3_aa: CASSLTTYEQYF

clone_size: NA
cdr3_length: 14
d_call: NA
j_call: TRBJ2-3
v_call: TRBV19
cdr3_nt: TGTGCCACCACGGACTCTCCAAGCACAGATACGCAGTATTTT
cdr3_aa: CATTDSPSTDTQYF

clone_size: NA
cdr3_length: 15
d_call: NA
j_call: TRBJ2-3
v_call: TRBV7-2
cdr3_nt: TGTGCCAGCAGCTACCGCCACCCTAGCACAGATACGCAGTATTTT
cdr3_aa: CASSYRHPSTDTQYF

clone_size: NA
cdr3_length: 13
d_call: NA
j_call: TRBJ1-1
v_call: TRBV19
cdr3_nt: TGTGCCAGTAGTATAGGCAGGCCCTCCGGAGCTTTCTTT
cdr3_aa: CASSIGRPSGAFF

clone_size: NA
cdr3_length: 13
d_call: NA
j_call: TRBJ1-2
v_call: TRBV18
cdr3_nt: TGTGCCAGCTCACAAAGGCACAGTGAAGGCTACACCTTC
cdr3_aa: CASSQRHSEGYTF

clone_size: once
cdr3_length: 12
d_call: NA
j_call: TRBJ1-5
v_call: TRBV30
cdr3_nt: TGTGCCTGGAGTGTAGAGGATCAGCCCCAGCATTTT
cdr3_aa: CAWSVEDQPQHF

clone_size: NA
cdr3_length: 14
d_call: NA
j_call: TRBJ2-1
v_call: TRBV6-2/TRBV6-3
cdr3_nt: TGTGCCAGCAGCCGGGGTAGCTCCTACAATGAGCAGTTCTTC
cdr3_aa: CASSRGSSYNEQFF

clone_size: NA
cdr3_length: 16
d_call: TRBD2
j_call: TRBJ2-7
v_call: TRBV5-1
cdr3_nt: TGCGCCAGCGTTCCGGGAGGACTAGCGGGAGAAGGAGAGCAGTACTTC
cdr3_aa: CASVPGGLAGEGEQYF

clone_size: NA
cdr3_length: 13
d_call: NA
j_call: TRBJ1-2
v_call: TRBV30
cdr3_nt: TGTGCCTGGAGTCTAGGGATCGGCTATGGCTACACCTTC
cdr3_aa: CAWSLGIGYGYTF

clone_size: NA
cdr3_length: 15
d_call: NA
j_call: TRBJ2-1
v_call: TRBV19
cdr3_nt: TGTGCCAGTAGTATAGCAAGGACGGGCTACAATGAGCAGTTCTTC
cdr3_aa: CASSIARTGYNEQFF

clone_size: NA
cdr3_length: 13
d_call: NA
j_call: TRBJ1-5
v_call: TRBV19
cdr3_nt: TGTGCCAGTAGTAGGGACATAAATCAGCCCCAGCATTTT
cdr3_aa: CASSRDINQPQHF

clone_size: few
cdr3_length: 15
d_call: NA
j_call: TRBJ2-3
v_call: TRBV2
cdr3_nt: TGTGCCAGCAGTGAAAGGGCAGGGAAAGTAGATACGCAGTATTTT
cdr3_aa: CASSERAGKVDTQYF

clone_size: NA
cdr3_length: 18
d_call: TRBD2
j_call: TRBJ2-1
v_call: TRBV7-6
cdr3_nt: TGTGCCAGCAGCAAGCGAGCGACTAGCGGGAGAGGTATCAATGAGCAGTTCTTC
cdr3_aa: CASSKRATSGRGINEQFF

clone_size: once
cdr3_length: 16
d_call: TRBD1
j_call: TRBJ2-2
v_call: TRBV6-5
cdr3_nt: TGTGCCAGCAGTTGGGACAGGGGGCACTTGGCCGGGGAGCTGTTTTTT
cdr3_aa: CASSWDRGHLAGELFF

clone_size: NA
cdr3_length: 14
d_call: NA
j_call: TRBJ2-5
v_call: TRBV7-9
cdr3_nt: TGTGCCAGCAGCCTTGAGACAGACCAAGAGACCCAGTACTTC
cdr3_aa: CASSLETDQETQYF

clone_size: NA
cdr3_length: 18
d_call: TRBD1
j_call: TRBJ2-7
v_call: TRBV3-1/TRBV3-2
cdr3_nt: TGTGCCAGCAGCCCTATAGTGAACAGGGGACCATTCCCCTACGAGCAGTACTTC
cdr3_aa: CASSPIVNRGPFPYEQYF

clone_size: NA
cdr3_length: 12
d_call: NA
j_call: TRBJ2-1
v_call: TRBV29-1
cdr3_nt: TGCAGCGCTGGGACCAGGGTCAATGAGCAGTTCTTC
cdr3_aa: CSAGTRVNEQFF

clone_size: once
cdr3_length: 16
d_call: TRBD2
j_call: TRBJ2-7
v_call: TRBV7-9
cdr3_nt: TGTGCCAGCAGCGAATCCGGGACTAGCGGAACCTACGAGCAGTACTTC
cdr3_aa: CASSESGTSGTYEQYF

clone_size: NA
cdr3_length: 13
d_call: NA
j_call: TRBJ2-7
v_call: TRBV5-4
cdr3_nt: TGTGCCAGCAGTTCCGGGAAACCCTACGAGCAGTACTTC
cdr3_aa: CASSSGKPYEQYF

clone_size: NA
cdr3_length: 14
d_call: TRBD1
j_call: TRBJ1-2
v_call: TRBV15
cdr3_nt: TGTGCCACCAGCAGAGACTCCAGGGGGGTCCTTTACACCTTC
cdr3_aa: CATSRDSRGVLYTF

clone_size: NA
cdr3_length: 15
d_call: NA
j_call: TRBJ2-7
v_call: TRBV28
cdr3_nt: TGTGCCAGCAGTTTACTTTCGGGAGAGTACTACGAGCAGTACTTC
cdr3_aa: CASSLLSGEYYEQYF

clone_size: NA
cdr3_length: 16
d_call: TRBD2
j_call: TRBJ2-1
v_call: TRBV13
cdr3_nt: TGTGCCAGCAGCACCCAGACTAGCGGGCGTTACAATGAGCAGTTCTTC
cdr3_aa: CASSTQTSGRYNEQFF

clone_size: once
cdr3_length: 12
d_call: NA
j_call: TRBJ2-7
v_call: TRBV5-5
cdr3_nt: TGTGCCAGCAGCCTCTCCTCCTACGAGCAGTACTTC
cdr3_aa: CASSLSSYEQYF

clone_size: NA
cdr3_length: 14
d_call: NA
j_call: TRBJ1-3
v_call: TRBV28
cdr3_nt: TGTGCCAGCAGTTTAGGTCCGAACCAAAACACCATATATTTT
cdr3_aa: CASSLGPNQNTIYF

clone_size: NA
cdr3_length: 14
d_call: NA
j_call: TRBJ2-5
v_call: TRBV10-2
cdr3_nt: TGCGCCAGCAGTACCGGGACTCCACGGGAGACCCAGTACTTC
cdr3_aa: CASSTGTPRETQYF

clone_size: NA
cdr3_length: 16
d_call: NA
j_call: TRBJ1-4
v_call: TRBV10-3
cdr3_nt: TGTGCCATCAGTGAGCCGACGAGCAGGGATAATGAAAAACTGTTTTTT
cdr3_aa: CAISEPTSRDNEKLFF

clone_size: NA
cdr3_length: 16
d_call: TRBD2
j_call: TRBJ2-3
v_call: TRBV27
cdr3_nt: TGTGCCAGCAGTTTATCCATAGCGGGGGGCACAGATACGCAGTATTTT
cdr3_aa: CASSLSIAGGTDTQYF